This TCR beta chain was observed in a study of HIV-infected patients and healthy controls. Germline-derived CDR1 and CDR2 are SGHKS and YYEKEE (reference sequence). V was pared by 0 bases and J by 9 bases, with 10 bases between. CDR3 size: 13 residues. TCRdb re-analysed the 5' RACE reads in MiXCR, keeping a single row per CDR3 protein. The data contain some 70,000 distinct CDR3 sequences, 15% to 20% of them singletons. The chain carries TRBV5-5 and TRBJ1-5; D is unclear. The sample comprised CD4+ T cells from blood. This TCR was recovered from a human donor in good health. CDR3 DNA: TGTGCCAGCAGCTTGGAAGGTCTAGGGCCCCAGCATTTT. Amino acid sequence: CASSLEGLGPQHF.